The source of this T cell receptor beta chain is a study of cytomegalovirus exposure and HLA in healthy donors. Looking at the study overall: Counted in an early data release were approximately 85 million unique TCRs from HLA-typed donors. Genotyping of more than 300 donors showed that around 81% belonged to the Caucasian-associated ancestry cluster. Points from the study as a whole: Reported findings show TCR beta sequences accurately forecast HLA-A and HLA-B alleles in most subjects.

60 Vbeta and 13 Jbeta primers were used in PCR. Method: immunoSEQ multiplex PCR; TCRdb's copy keeps in-frame clones and lacks some. The repertoire holds under 150,000 clones, with around three quarters as singletons. As for this clone: Its specificity is unknown.

Trimming cost V 3 bases and J 5 bases; bases outside gene matches: 4. Germline loops: CDR1 SGHRS, CDR2 YFSETQ. CDR3 length equals 13 residues. The source of this sequence is a woman between 40 and 50 years old in good health and CMV-seropositive. The sample comprised PBMCs. The chain employs TRBV5-1 and TRBJ2-7; the match to TRBD2 covers 8 bases. CDR3 in amino acids: CASSYAGGDEQYF. As DNA, the CDR3 is TGCGCCAGCAGCTATGCGGGGGGCGACGAGCAGTACTTC. Full variable domain (outside the CDR3, taken from reference TRBV5-1 and TRBJ2-7): KAGVTQTPRYLIKTRGQQVTLSCSPISGHRSVSWYQQTPGQGLQFLFEYFSETQRNKGNFPGRFSGRQFSNSRSEMNVSTLELGDSALYLCASSYAGGDEQYFGPGTRLTVT.